This T cell receptor beta chain was observed in a study of cytomegalovirus exposure and HLA in healthy donors. Study-level background: For the approximately 420 genotyped donors, around 76% fell within the Caucasian-associated ancestry cluster. General observations from the study: Later on, analysis showed that most CMV-associated TCR beta chains appeared to be HLA-restricted. In an earlier analysis, in some 500 donors, most V segments appeared productive either ~87% or ~30% of the time. In a later analysis, common viral pathogens appeared linked to several of the most significant clusters.

Per germline, CDR1 SNHLY and CDR2 FYNNEI. CDR3 length: 14 amino acids. J was trimmed by 7 bases and V by 7 bases; bases with no gene match: 8. This clone was seen more than once but under ten times. The antigen is not known. PCR employed 60 Vbeta and 13 Jbeta primers. TCRdb keeps only in-frame clones here, not all; method: immunoSEQ multiplex PCR. This sample yields over 120,000 clones, of which 77% are seen a single time; roughly 4.2% belongs to the top ten. The chain joins TRBV2 to TRBJ1-5, with 9 bases aligning to TRBD1. This receptor was taken from a male donor in good health and CMV-seronegative. Sample: PBMCs. CDR3 amino acids: CASNAQGARQPQHF. The CDR3 DNA reads as TGTGCCAGCAACGCACAGGGGGCGAGACAGCCCCAGCATTTT.